The 23 T cell receptor beta chains below all came from one sample that was sequenced in a study of cytomegalovirus exposure and HLA in healthy donors. The PCR made use of 60 Vbeta and 13 Jbeta primers. Sequenced by immunoSEQ multiplex PCR; TCRdb stores in-frame clones only, minus some. Here the sample spans about 76,000 clones, 65% to 75% being singletons. The sample comprised PBMCs. Receptors were obtained from a woman aged 40 to 49 in good health and CMV-seropositive.

V usage is TRBV28 and J usage is TRBJ1-5, with D possibly TRBD1 on 5 matching bases. This CDR3 is 14 amino acids long. V lost 7 bases, J lost 11 bases, and 21 bases lay in between. Germline CDR1 and CDR2: MDHEN and SYDVKM. The CDR3 nucleotides read TGTGCCAGCATCCTCGCATCTAGGGGAGGGGCCCAGCATTTT. As protein: CASILASRGGAQHF.

This clone was recorded a few times. This chain links TRBV5-5 with TRBJ1-4, with unresolved D. This CDR3 contains 16 residues. V was shortened by 1 base and J by 2 bases, with 12 bases between the two germline ends. CDR1 is SGHKS and CDR2 is YYEKEE in the germline V gene (reference sequence). The CDR3 reads CASSLSARGTNEKLFF. The CDR3 DNA follows: TGTGCCAGCAGCTTGAGTGCCCGAGGCACTAATGAAAAACTGTTTTTT.

The CDR3 is CASRPSEGEQYF. DNA of the CDR3: TGTGCCAGCAGACCCTCCGAGGGAGAGCAGTACTTC. The J gene is TRBJ2-7, the V gene TRBV6-6; possibly TRBD2 for D (5 bases). Looked up from germline, CDR1 is MNHNY and CDR2 is SVGAGI (reference sequence). Trimming took 6 bases from V and 7 from J, leaving 13 bases between them. The CDR3 extends over 12 amino acids.

The chain joins TRBV4-1 to TRBJ2-6; 8 bases align to TRBD1. Germline V gene lookup returns CDR1 MGHRA and CDR2 YSYEKL. This CDR3 has 20 amino acids. J was trimmed by 0 bases and V by 2 bases; bases with no gene match: 12. The CDR3 bases are TGCGCCAGCAGCCAACGCCCTGGGACAGGCTCGAGCTCTGGGGCCAACGTCCTGACTTTC. This translates into CASSQRPGTGSSSGANVLTF.

This clone was detected only a few times. The genes are TRBV30 and TRBJ1-1; 12 bases match TRBD1. Trimming at V came to 0 bases and at J to 7 bases, leaving 6 bases not matched to a gene. From germline, CDR1 is GTSNPN and CDR2 SVGIG (reference sequence). This CDR3 region has 15 residues. The CDR3 bases are TGTGCCTGGAGTGTACTGGGACAGGGGGCTCTTGAAGCTTTCTTT. As protein: CAWSVLGQGALEAFF. Full variable domain (rest looked up from reference TRBV30 and TRBJ1-1): SQTIHQWPATLVQPVGSPLSLECTVEGTSNPNLYWYRQAAGRGLQLLFYSVGIGQISSEVPQNLSASRPQDRQFILSSKKLLLSDSGFYLCAWSVLGQGALEAFFGQGTRLTVV.

This chain joins TRBV5-1 and TRBJ2-5; 10 bases match TRBD1. Germline-derived CDR1 and CDR2 are SGHRS and YFSETQ. J gave up 5 bases and V 2 bases, and 6 bases lay outside the gene matches. CDR3 length: 15 residues. CDR3 sequence reads: CASSFSTGGLETQYF. CDR3 nucleotides: TGCGCCAGCAGCTTCTCGACAGGGGGCCTTGAGACCCAGTACTTC.

The chain joins TRBV10-3 to TRBJ2-1; D possibly corresponds to TRBD2 (5 bases). The CDR3 loop spans 17 amino acids. Deletions cut 10 bases from V and 4 bases from J, with 26 bases between. The V gene's germline CDR1 is ENHRY and CDR2 SYGVKD. The CDR3 loop is CATERGGNQPTYNEQFF. CDR3 in DNA: TGTGCCACCGAGAGAGGAGGAAACCAACCGACTTACAATGAGCAGTTCTTC.

Concerning this clone: The missing conserved phenylalanine or tryptophan at the end of this CDR3 makes a read error likely. This chain joins TRBV7-9 and TRBJ1-1; 8 nucleotides match TRBD1. The J segment lost 9 bases and the V segment lost 2 bases, leaving 14 bases of the junction unmatched. CDR1 is SEHNR and CDR2 is FQNEAQ in the germline V gene (reference sequence). The CDR3 consists of 16 residues. The CDR3, as DNA: TGTGCCAGCAGCTTAATACTTGGGACAGGTGACGGAAAAGCTTTCGTT. Translation: CASSLILGTGDGKAFV.

V gene TRBV6-5 combines with J gene TRBJ2-1; maybe TRBD2 (5 bases). The germline V gene has CDR1 MNHEY and CDR2 SVGAGI. The CDR3 consists of 12 residues. Trimming removed 6 bases at V and 9 bases at J, with 12 bases between. CDR3 protein: CASRDTSVEQFF. CDR3 bases: TGTGCCAGCAGGGATACTAGTGTTGAGCAGTTCTTC.

V is TRBV30 and J is TRBJ1-2; no clear D. The CDR3 is 12 amino acids. Germline V lookup: CDR1 GTSNPN, CDR2 SVGIG (reference sequence). Trimming took off 0 bases at V and 8 bases at J, with 10 bases between the two ends. Written as DNA, the CDR3 is TGTGCCTGGAGTGTACGGGCGGGGGGCTACACCTTC. It translates to CAWSVRAGGYTF. Together with reference TRBV30 and TRBJ1-2, the CDR3 gives the full variable domain: SQTIHQWPATLVQPVGSPLSLECTVEGTSNPNLYWYRQAAGRGLQLLFYSVGIGQISSEVPQNLSASRPQDRQFILSSKKLLLSDSGFYLCAWSVRAGGYTFGSGTRLTVV.

The rearrangement links TRBV5-6 to TRBJ1-5; 9 positions agree with TRBD1. Trimming cost V 3 bases and J 4 bases; bases outside gene matches: 11. CDR3 length equals 17 residues. Germline CDR1 reads SGHDT; CDR2 reads YYEEEE. The CDR3 DNA reads as TGTGCCAGCAGCTCCCGACAGGGGGAATTCGGGAATCAGCCCCAGCATTTT. This codes for CASSSRQGEFGNQPQHF.

A single count supports this clone. CDR3 residues: CASNPRDRSPPNYGYTF. CDR3 bases: TGTGCCAGCAACCCTCGGGACAGGAGCCCTCCTAACTATGGCTACACCTTC. The chain is built from TRBV5-6 and TRBJ1-2, with 8 bases lining up with TRBD1. The J segment lost 0 bases and the V segment lost 6 bases, leaving 13 bases of the junction unmatched. CDR3 size: 17 residues. The germline gives CDR1 SGHDT, CDR2 YYEEEE.

The chain couples TRBV2 to TRBJ1-1, with unresolved D. V gave up 4 bases and J gave up 0 bases, with 6 bases separating them. The CDR3 totals 13 residues. Germline loops: CDR1 SNHLY, CDR2 FYNNEI. As DNA, the CDR3 is TGTGCCAGCAGTGCAAGCTTGAACACTGAAGCTTTCTTT. As protein: CASSASLNTEAFF.

The chain is built from TRBV4-3 and TRBJ2-6, with 8 bases identical to TRBD2. The CDR3 has 18 amino acids. V trimming: 0 bases; J trimming: 0 bases; junction bases outside the gene matches: 4. Germline V lookup: CDR1 LGHNA, CDR2 YSLEER. CDR3 sequence reads: CASSQDLAGSSGANVLTF. CDR3 DNA sequence: TGCGCCAGCAGCCAAGACCTAGCGGGCAGCTCTGGGGCCAACGTCCTGACTTTC.

The V call is TRBV19, the J call TRBJ1-5; D is unclear. V lost 3 bases and J lost 2, with 8 bases in between. Germline V lookup: CDR1 LNHDA, CDR2 SQIVND (reference sequence). The CDR3 runs to 14 residues. The CDR3 here is CASSMGRGNQPQHF. DNA for the CDR3: TGTGCCAGTAGTATGGGGAGAGGCAATCAGCCCCAGCATTTT.

CDR3 in amino acids: CASSSYRGTYEQYF. The CDR3 region has the DNA TGTGCCAGCAGTTCGTATAGGGGAACCTACGAGCAGTACTTC. The chain employs TRBV6-5 and TRBJ2-7; tentatively, D is TRBD1 (5 bases). CDR3 length: 14 residues. With 4 bases removed from V and 2 bases from J, the gap between germline ends came to 12 bases. The V gene's germline CDR1 is MNHEY and CDR2 SVGAGI.

This chain connects TRBV29-1 to TRBJ2-3; 7 positions agree with TRBD1. With V trimmed by 6 bases and J by 2 bases, 11 bases remained unmatched. Germline V gene sequence: CDR1 SQVTM, CDR2 ANQGSEA. This CDR3 has 15 amino acids. CDR3 sequence reads: CSVDRDRENTDTQYF. CDR3 DNA: TGCAGCGTAGACAGGGACAGAGAGAACACAGATACGCAGTATTTT.

The chain uses TRBV19 and TRBJ1-1; D not certain. CDR1 is LNHDA, CDR2 SQIVND, per germline (reference sequence). The CDR3 is 13 amino acids. V was clipped by 0 bases and J by 4 bases, with 6 bases between them. CDR3 DNA sequence: TGTGCCAGTAGTATAGAACGGGGCACTGAAGCTTTCTTT. Its protein product is CASSIERGTEAFF.

The chain joins TRBV30 to TRBJ1-3, with D hard to call. Trimming shortened V by 3 bases and J by 4 bases, and 13 bases separated the two germline ends. Germline V gene sequence: CDR1 GTSNPN, CDR2 SVGIG (reference sequence). The CDR3 has 14 amino acids. Here the CDR3 reads CAWRIVSSGNTIYF. The CDR3 coding sequence is TGTGCCTGGAGGATAGTCAGTAGCGGAAACACCATATATTTT.

V and J are TRBV28 and TRBJ2-1; 7 bases map to TRBD1. This CDR3 has 15 residues. Germline V gives CDR1 MDHEN, CDR2 SYDVKM. V lost 3 bases to trimming and J lost 3 bases; unmatched junction nucleotides: 5. Here the CDR3 DNA reads TGTGCCAGCAGTTTCTCCCCAGGGGGCTACAATGAGCAGTTCTTC. Protein: CASSFSPGGYNEQFF.

J is TRBJ2-7 and V is TRBV4-3; D possibly corresponds to TRBD1 (6 bases). Trimming removed 3 bases at V and 3 bases at J, with 15 bases between. Germline values: CDR1 LGHNA, CDR2 YSLEER. The CDR3 spans 15 residues. CDR3 sequence reads: CASSQNRVWLYEQYF. The CDR3 coding sequence is TGCGCCAGCAGCCAGAACAGGGTTTGGCTCTACGAGCAGTACTTC.

This chain uses TRBV7-9 with TRBJ2-3, with D maybe TRBD1 (5 bases). Between the trimmed V and J ends, which lost 3 bases and 8 bases, there was a span of 21 bases. Germline CDR1 is SEHNR and CDR2 is FQNEAQ (reference sequence). The CDR3 is made up of 16 amino acids. CDR3 DNA: TGTGCCAGCAGCTTTGATGACTTAACCTCGGACATTACGCAGTATTTT. Protein sequence: CASSFDDLTSDITQYF. Drawing the rest from reference TRBV7-9 and TRBJ2-3, the complete variable domain is DTGVSQNPRHKITKRGQNVTFRCDPISEHNRLYWYRQTLGQGPEFLTYFQNEAQLEKSRLLSDRFSAERPKGSFSTLEIQRTEQGDSAMYLCASSFDDLTSDITQYFGPGTRLTVL.

V is TRBV30 and J is TRBJ2-7, with D tentatively TRBD2 (7 bases). The CDR3 covers 13 residues. Trimming left V 4 bases short and J 6 bases short, with 16 bases between. The germline gives CDR1 GTSNPN, CDR2 SVGIG (reference sequence). CDR3 amino acids: CAWNLGGGGEQYF. CDR3 bases: TGTGCCTGGAACTTAGGAGGGGGGGGCGAGCAGTACTTC.